The present T cell receptor (beta chain) was sequenced within a study of Graves' ophthalmopathy and Graves' hyperthyroidism. Ineligible for inclusion were patients with other autoimmune diseases, uncontrolled infections, pregnancy or lactation. The TCR beta CDR3 regions underwent amplification from RNA transcripts. After a first-round RT-PCR with HTBI primers, a second-round multiplex PCR was run. TCRdb analysed the multiplex PCR reads with MiXCR anew, one entry per CDR3 protein. Seen here are more than 300,000 distinct CDR3 sequences, 15% observed once, and the top ten hold about 7%. The CDR3 is made up of 15 amino acids. Trimming cost V 4 bases and J 1 base, with 13 bases left between them. Germline assignment: CDR1 SGHDN and CDR2 FVKESK.

The chain joins TRBV14 to TRBJ1-1, with D perhaps matching TRBD1 (6 bases). Sequenced input: peripheral blood. The receptor's source is a woman aged 18-29 years with stable Graves' hyperthyroidism. DNA of the CDR3: TGTGCCAGCAGCCCCCGACAGGTAGAGAACACTGAAGCTTTCTTT. This translates into CASSPRQVENTEAFF.